These T cell receptor beta chains were read from a single sample in a study of blood T cells in healthy people across ages. One entry per CDR3 protein results from TCRdb running MiXCR on the 5' RACE reads. In the table there are approximately 730,000 distinct CDR3 sequences, about 55% of which are singletons. Sequencing was performed on blood. These receptors came from a man at least 80 years old in good health. CDR3s include the opening cysteine and the closing phenylalanine or tryptophan. The D gene is left open where the match is weak. The size entry is marked missing in some rows and otherwise reads once, few, many or a size class.

once	TRBD1	TRBV5-1	TRBJ2-5	TGCGCCAGCAGCTCGGGACAGGGGGACCAAGAGACCCAGTACTTC	CASSSGQGDQETQYF
once	NA	TRBV27	TRBJ1-6	TGTGCCAGCAGTCTCTGGACTGAGAATTCACCCCTCCACTTT	CASSLWTENSPLHF
NA	NA	TRBV6-1	TRBJ2-3	TGTGCCAGCGGGTCCCGGGACTGGCTACGGGGAGATACGCAGTATTTT	CASGSRDWLRGDTQYF
NA	TRBD2	TRBV5-1	TRBJ2-7	TGCGCCAGCAGCTTGGAACTAGCGGGAACCTACGAGCAGTACTTC	CASSLELAGTYEQYF
NA	TRBD2	TRBV7-9	TRBJ2-2	TGTGCCACCACTCGACCCGTGGCGGGAGGGAACACCGGGGAGCTGTTTTTT	CATTRPVAGGNTGELFF
NA	NA	TRBV3-1	TRBJ2-3	TGTGCCAGCAGTGCGGGCAGATACGCGTATTTT	CASSAGRYAYF
NA	TRBD1	TRBV20-1	TRBJ1-2	TGCAGTGCTAGAGTTGCGACAGGGGCAGGTGGCTACACCTTC	CSARVATGAGGYTF
NA	TRBD2	TRBV6-1	TRBJ2-3	TGTGCCAGCAGTGAAGCGCGGACTAGCGCCCTATACGCGTATTTT	CASSEARTSALYAYF
NA	TRBD2	TRBV4-1	TRBJ2-5	TGCGCCAGCAGCCAAGTCGGGACTAGCGGGACCCAGTACTTC	CASSQVGTSGTQYF
NA	NA	TRBV27	TRBJ2-5	TGTGCCAGCAGTTTTACGAACCGAGAGACCCAGTACTTC	CASSFTNRETQYF
NA	TRBD1	TRBV2	TRBJ2-1	TGTGCCAGCAGTGGGTGGTTAGGGACAGGGACGGGCAATGAGCAGTTCTTC	CASSGWLGTGTGNEQFF
few	NA	TRBV4-1	TRBJ1-1	TGCGCCAGCAGCCAAGGGGCCAGGAACACTGAAGCTTTCTTT	CASSQGARNTEAFF
few	TRBD1	TRBV3-1	TRBJ1-2	TGTGCCAGCAGCCAAGATCACAGGGGGGCTGGCTACACCTTC	CASSQDHRGAGYTF
NA	NA	TRBV18	TRBJ1-6	TGTGCCAGCTCCCCCCGAGGGGACCTGGGTTCACCCCTCCACTTT	CASSPRGDLGSPLHF
NA	TRBD1	TRBV20-1	TRBJ1-5	TGCAGTGCTAGTCCCAGGGGGCAAAGGGGCAATCAGCCCCAGCATTTT	CSASPRGQRGNQPQHF
NA	TRBD2	TRBV20-1	TRBJ2-1	TGCAGTGCGGTAGCGGGAGGTCACAATGAGCAGTTCTTC	CSAVAGGHNEQFF
NA	NA	TRBV20-1	TRBJ2-1	TGCAGTGCTAGGGAAAGACAGCTCTCCTACAATGAGCAGTTCTTC	CSARERQLSYNEQFF
NA	TRBD2	TRBV4-2	TRBJ2-3	TGTGCCAGCAGCCACGGGACCCAACTAGCGGGAGGGCCGGGCACAGATACGCAGTATTTT	CASSHGTQLAGGPGTDTQYF
few	TRBD2	TRBV5-1	TRBJ2-5	TGCGCCAGCAGCGTCAGAACTAGCGGGAGAGGAGAGACCCAGTACTTC	CASSVRTSGRGETQYF
NA	NA	TRBV25-1	TRBJ2-1	TGTGCCAGCAACGCCGCGGGACTGGAGGGCGATGAGCAGTTCTTC	CASNAAGLEGDEQFF
once	NA	TRBV20-1	TRBJ2-3	TGCAGTGCTCCAAGGTTCGGGACTAGCACAGATACGCAGTATTTT	CSAPRFGTSTDTQYF
NA	NA	TRBV5-1	TRBJ2-5	TGCGCCAGCTCTATAGGGGACCGTCAAGAGACCCAGTACTTC	CASSIGDRQETQYF
NA	NA	TRBV20-1	TRBJ2-3	TGCAGTGCCCTAGGACAGCACGATCAGTTCGGCGACGCGTATTTT	CSALGQHDQFGDAYF
NA	NA	TRBV6-5	TRBJ2-3	TGTGCCAGCAGTTACATCCGGGGCAGAAACGACGGGGCAGATACGCAGTATTTT	CASSYIRGRNDGADTQYF
many	TRBD2	TRBV12-3/TRBV12-4	TRBJ2-1	TGTGCCAGCACCCCCGAAGCGGGGAGTTACAATGAGCAGTTCTTC	CASTPEAGSYNEQFF
NA	NA	TRBV7-9	TRBJ2-6	TGTGCCAGCAGCCAGGAACTTGATCCTGGGGCCAACGTCCTGACTTTC	CASSQELDPGANVLTF
NA	NA	TRBV7-2	TRBJ2-1	TGTGCCAGCAGCCCTCAAGGGCATGAGCAGTTCTTC	CASSPQGHEQFF
NA	NA	TRBV12-3/TRBV12-4	TRBJ1-1	TGTGCCAGCAGTTTTGCCCCAGGGAACACTGAAGCTTTCTTT	CASSFAPGNTEAFF
NA	TRBD1	TRBV3-1	TRBJ1-6	TGTGCCAGCAGCCCTCAAAAGTTCCGGGACAGATATTCACCCCTCCACTTT	CASSPQKFRDRYSPLHF
NA	TRBD1	TRBV20-1	TRBJ2-7	TGCAGTGCTACCTCGGGGACAGGGACCTACTACGAGCAGTACTTC	CSATSGTGTYYEQYF
NA	NA	TRBV9	TRBJ2-3	TGTGCCAGCAGCGTAGTGGGGAGTGTGGCAGATACGCAGTATTTT	CASSVVGSVADTQYF
once	NA	TRBV11-3	TRBJ2-1	TGTGCCAGCAGCCCCCGCCGGGGCGCTGACAATGAGCAGTTCTTC	CASSPRRGADNEQFF